A selection of T cell receptor beta chains follows, all from one sample in a study of blood T cell repertoires in COVID-19. The data were produced by immunoSEQ multiplex PCR, yet TCRdb's version contains in-frame clones alone and is incomplete. The table lists under 130,000 clones, 70% to 80% of them singletons. Sequencing used peripheral blood. All receptors derive from a man between 65 and 85 years old with active or convalescent COVID-19. The CDR3 runs from the conserved cysteine through the conserved F or W. The D gene is left open where the match is weak. A row's size may be missing; if present it is once, few, many or a size class.

j_call: TRBJ2-1; v_call: TRBV7-6; clone_size: many; d_call: TRBD1; cdr3_nt: TGTGCCAGCAGCTTAGGGGACAGGGACAATGAGCAGTTCTTC; cdr3_aa: CASSLGDRDNEQFF
j_call: TRBJ1-1; v_call: TRBV2; clone_size: few; d_call: NA; cdr3_nt: TGTGCCAGCTTAAAGAACACTGAAGCTTTCTTT; cdr3_aa: CASLKNTEAFF
j_call: TRBJ1-2; v_call: TRBV10-1; clone_size: NA; d_call: TRBD1; cdr3_nt: TGCGCCGACACCGGGACAGGGAGGATTAGGAGCTATGGCTACACCTTC; cdr3_aa: CADTGTGRIRSYGYTF
j_call: TRBJ2-7; v_call: TRBV12-5; clone_size: few; d_call: TRBD1; cdr3_nt: TGTGCTAGTGGTGCCCCTAGACAGGGGGAGTTCTACGAGCAGTACTTC; cdr3_aa: CASGAPRQGEFYEQYF
j_call: TRBJ1-2; v_call: TRBV19; clone_size: NA; d_call: TRBD1; cdr3_nt: TGTGCCAGTAGTTCGGACAGGGTCTATGGCTACACCTTC; cdr3_aa: CASSSDRVYGYTF
j_call: TRBJ2-6; v_call: TRBV18; clone_size: NA; d_call: NA; cdr3_nt: TGTGCCAGCTCACCAACTAGCTTTGGGGCCAACGTCCTGACTTTC; cdr3_aa: CASSPTSFGANVLTF
j_call: TRBJ1-2; v_call: TRBV6-1; clone_size: NA; d_call: NA; cdr3_nt: TGTGCCAGCAGTGAAAATTTGAGGGTGGAAGGCTACACCTTC; cdr3_aa: CASSENLRVEGYTF
j_call: TRBJ2-5; v_call: TRBV6-5; clone_size: NA; d_call: TRBD2; cdr3_nt: TGTGCCAGCAGTTATTTCCCTAGCGGAGGTGCGGAGACCCAGTACTTC; cdr3_aa: CASSYFPSGGAETQYF
j_call: TRBJ1-1; v_call: TRBV5-1; clone_size: NA; d_call: NA; cdr3_nt: TGCGCCAGCAGCAGGTGGGAGATGAACACTGAAGCTTTCTTT; cdr3_aa: CASSRWEMNTEAFF
j_call: TRBJ1-2; v_call: TRBV7-2; clone_size: once; d_call: TRBD1; cdr3_nt: TGTGCCAGCAGCTTAGATCAGGGACAGGGGGCGACCTATGGCTACACCTTC; cdr3_aa: CASSLDQGQGATYGYTF
j_call: TRBJ1-2; v_call: TRBV3-1/TRBV3-2; clone_size: NA; d_call: TRBD1; cdr3_nt: TGTGCCAGCAGCCAACGCCCGGGACAGGGGACTGGAGGCTACACCTTC; cdr3_aa: CASSQRPGQGTGGYTF
j_call: TRBJ2-2; v_call: TRBV4-1; clone_size: NA; d_call: TRBD2; cdr3_nt: TGCGCCAGCAGCCCTTGGGCTAGCGGGAGTTCCGGGGAGCTGTTTTTT; cdr3_aa: CASSPWASGSSGELFF
j_call: TRBJ1-3; v_call: TRBV5-1; clone_size: NA; d_call: NA; cdr3_nt: TGCGCCAGCAGCCCGATGCCCCCTGACACCGGAAACACCATATATTTT; cdr3_aa: CASSPMPPDTGNTIYF
j_call: TRBJ2-2; v_call: TRBV3-1/TRBV3-2; clone_size: NA; d_call: NA; cdr3_nt: TGTGCCAGCAGCCAAGATCTGCGCTACCCGGAGACCGGGGAGCTGTTTTTT; cdr3_aa: CASSQDLRYPETGELFF
j_call: TRBJ2-1; v_call: TRBV19; clone_size: NA; d_call: TRBD2; cdr3_nt: TGTGCCAGTAATGCGGGAGGGTACAATGAGCAGTTCTTC; cdr3_aa: CASNAGGYNEQFF
j_call: TRBJ2-5; v_call: TRBV4-1; clone_size: once; d_call: NA; cdr3_nt: TGCGCCAGCAGCCAAGGGCGGGCCAGGGGCCAAGAGACCCAGTACTTC; cdr3_aa: CASSQGRARGQETQYF
j_call: TRBJ2-7; v_call: TRBV2; clone_size: NA; d_call: NA; cdr3_nt: TGTGCCAGCAGTGCGAGGACTGGGTACGAGCAGTACTTC; cdr3_aa: CASSARTGYEQYF
j_call: TRBJ2-1; v_call: TRBV27; clone_size: once; d_call: TRBD2; cdr3_nt: TGTGCCAGCAGTTTACGATCCAGCGGGAGGGGGAATGAGCAGTTCTTC; cdr3_aa: CASSLRSSGRGNEQFF
j_call: TRBJ2-5; v_call: TRBV7-8; clone_size: NA; d_call: TRBD2; cdr3_nt: TGTGCCAGCAGCTTATTACGGGCGGGGGGGAGAACGAGGGAGACCCAGTACTTC; cdr3_aa: CASSLLRAGGRTRETQYF
j_call: TRBJ1-2; v_call: TRBV7-9; clone_size: NA; d_call: NA; cdr3_nt: TGTGCCAGCAGCTCACAGGGCCTAGCTAACTATGGCTACACCTTC; cdr3_aa: CASSSQGLANYGYTF
j_call: TRBJ1-6; v_call: TRBV30; clone_size: few; d_call: NA; cdr3_nt: TGTGCCTGGAGTGTAGGCGGAACTGAATCACCCCTCCACTTT; cdr3_aa: CAWSVGGTESPLHF
j_call: TRBJ2-2; v_call: TRBV4-1; clone_size: NA; d_call: NA; cdr3_nt: TGCGCCAGCAGGAGAACCCCGGGGACCGGGGAGCTGTTTTTT; cdr3_aa: CASRRTPGTGELFF
j_call: TRBJ2-7; v_call: TRBV11-2; clone_size: NA; d_call: TRBD1; cdr3_nt: TGTGCCAGCAGCTTTACAGGGGGCGGCGACGAGCAGTACTTC; cdr3_aa: CASSFTGGGDEQYF
j_call: TRBJ1-4; v_call: TRBV7-6; clone_size: NA; d_call: TRBD1; cdr3_nt: TGTGCCAGCAGCCTCAGACAGGGGGCAGGTGAAAAACTGTTTTTT; cdr3_aa: CASSLRQGAGEKLFF
j_call: TRBJ1-3; v_call: TRBV7-9; clone_size: NA; d_call: TRBD1; cdr3_nt: TGTGCCAGCAGCTCAGAGACAGGGTTTGGAAACACCATATATTTT; cdr3_aa: CASSSETGFGNTIYF
j_call: TRBJ1-2; v_call: TRBV4-1; clone_size: few; d_call: NA; cdr3_nt: TGCGCCAGCAGCCAAGGAGGGCCAGGCCTATCAACTAACTATGGCTACACCTTC; cdr3_aa: CASSQGGPGLSTNYGYTF
j_call: TRBJ2-7; v_call: TRBV29-1; clone_size: NA; d_call: NA; cdr3_nt: TGCAGCGTTGTTAGCGTGACGTACGAGCAGTACTTC; cdr3_aa: CSVVSVTYEQYF
j_call: TRBJ2-1; v_call: TRBV29-1; clone_size: NA; d_call: TRBD1; cdr3_nt: TGCAGCGTTGGGGGACAGGGGGTAATGGGGTACAATGAGCAGTTCTTC; cdr3_aa: CSVGGQGVMGYNEQFF
j_call: TRBJ2-5; v_call: TRBV7-7; clone_size: NA; d_call: NA; cdr3_nt: TGTGCCAGCAGCGTGGACAAAGTGGAGACCCAGTACTTC; cdr3_aa: CASSVDKVETQYF
j_call: TRBJ2-2; v_call: TRBV28; clone_size: NA; d_call: NA; cdr3_nt: TGTGCCAGCAGTTTGTTCCAGAACACCGGGGAGCTGTTTTTT; cdr3_aa: CASSLFQNTGELFF
j_call: TRBJ2-1; v_call: TRBV11-2; clone_size: NA; d_call: TRBD2; cdr3_nt: TGTGCCAGCAGCTTAGATAGGCCCGTCCCTAGCGGGAGGGAAAGTGAGCAGTTCTTC; cdr3_aa: CASSLDRPVPSGRESEQFF
j_call: TRBJ2-3; v_call: TRBV5-1; clone_size: NA; d_call: NA; cdr3_nt: TGCGCCAGCAGCTCCGGACATTTCCTTAGCACAGATACGCAGTATTTT; cdr3_aa: CASSSGHFLSTDTQYF
j_call: TRBJ2-3; v_call: TRBV30; clone_size: NA; d_call: NA; cdr3_nt: TGTGCCTGGACATCAGGGTTCGGCACAGATACGCAGTATTTT; cdr3_aa: CAWTSGFGTDTQYF
j_call: TRBJ2-3; v_call: TRBV5-1; clone_size: NA; d_call: TRBD2; cdr3_nt: TGCGCCAGCAGCCCTCGGAGATGGGGGGGTACAGATACGCAGTATTTT; cdr3_aa: CASSPRRWGGTDTQYF
j_call: TRBJ2-7; v_call: TRBV7-7; clone_size: NA; d_call: TRBD1; cdr3_nt: TGTGCCAGCAGCATGGACAGGGGGCCGGTTTATGAGCAGTACTTC; cdr3_aa: CASSMDRGPVYEQYF
j_call: TRBJ1-5; v_call: TRBV28; clone_size: NA; d_call: NA; cdr3_nt: TGTGCCCAGGGGCCCTCCAATCAGCCCCAGCATTTT; cdr3_aa: CAQGPSNQPQHF
j_call: TRBJ1-2; v_call: TRBV6-5; clone_size: once; d_call: NA; cdr3_nt: TGTGCCAGCAGTTACCAGGACAGCCCTAGCTATGGCTACACCTTC; cdr3_aa: CASSYQDSPSYGYTF
j_call: TRBJ2-5; v_call: TRBV6-5; clone_size: NA; d_call: TRBD2; cdr3_nt: TGTGCCAGCAGTTGGTCGGGGGGGCCCCAAGAGACCCAGTACTTC; cdr3_aa: CASSWSGGPQETQYF
j_call: TRBJ2-6; v_call: TRBV9; clone_size: NA; d_call: NA; cdr3_nt: TGTGCCAGCAGCCCGCGAGGAGAGGTCCTAGCTGGGGCCAACGTCCTGACTTTC; cdr3_aa: CASSPRGEVLAGANVLTF
j_call: TRBJ2-1; v_call: TRBV19; clone_size: NA; d_call: TRBD2; cdr3_nt: TGTGCCAGTAGTCCCCCCGGGGGGCCTAGCGGGAGAGTGGGCAATGAGCAGTTCTTC; cdr3_aa: CASSPPGGPSGRVGNEQFF
j_call: TRBJ1-6; v_call: TRBV27; clone_size: many; d_call: NA; cdr3_nt: TGTGCCAGCAGTTTTAGCCGGAATTCACCCCTCCACTTT; cdr3_aa: CASSFSRNSPLHF
j_call: TRBJ2-2; v_call: TRBV5-1; clone_size: NA; d_call: TRBD1; cdr3_nt: TGCGCCAGTAGAGACTCTCGACAGGGCGGAACCGGGGAGCTGTTTTTT; cdr3_aa: CASRDSRQGGTGELFF
j_call: TRBJ2-3; v_call: TRBV7-9; clone_size: NA; d_call: TRBD2; cdr3_nt: TGTGCCAGCAGCCTCAAGATAGCGGGAGGCGGTGGGGATACGCAGTATTTT; cdr3_aa: CASSLKIAGGGGDTQYF
j_call: TRBJ1-2; v_call: TRBV18; clone_size: NA; d_call: TRBD1; cdr3_nt: TGTGCCAGCTCACCACCGGGACAGGGAGAACATGGCTACACCTTC; cdr3_aa: CASSPPGQGEHGYTF
j_call: TRBJ1-2; v_call: TRBV6-5; clone_size: NA; d_call: NA; cdr3_nt: TGTGCCAGCAGTCCCGGCGGAGGAACTTATGGCTACACCTTC; cdr3_aa: CASSPGGGTYGYTF
j_call: TRBJ1-2; v_call: TRBV30; clone_size: NA; d_call: TRBD1; cdr3_nt: TGTGCCTGGACGAGGGACAGCGGCTATGGCTACACCTTC; cdr3_aa: CAWTRDSGYGYTF
j_call: TRBJ2-7; v_call: TRBV3-1/TRBV3-2; clone_size: NA; d_call: TRBD1; cdr3_nt: TGTGCCAGCAGCCGGTGGACAGGGGGATCCTACGAGCAGTACTTC; cdr3_aa: CASSRWTGGSYEQYF
j_call: TRBJ2-7; v_call: TRBV7-9; clone_size: few; d_call: NA; cdr3_nt: TGTGCCAGCAGCTCCTCACGGGGGACAGCCACTTCCTACGAGCAGTACTTC; cdr3_aa: CASSSSRGTATSYEQYF
j_call: TRBJ2-7; v_call: TRBV6-4; clone_size: NA; d_call: NA; cdr3_nt: TGTGCCAGCAGTCTCCGATTAGAGACAGGAGCCTACGAGCAGTACTTC; cdr3_aa: CASSLRLETGAYEQYF
j_call: TRBJ1-5; v_call: TRBV28; clone_size: NA; d_call: NA; cdr3_nt: TGTGCCAGCACCAACCTGGGGGTAGGGGGTGGCAATCAGCCCCAGCATTTT; cdr3_aa: CASTNLGVGGGNQPQHF
j_call: TRBJ1-2; v_call: TRBV4-2; clone_size: NA; d_call: NA; cdr3_nt: TGTGCCAGCAGCCAAGATCGATCGAGGGTGCGCGGCTACACCTTC; cdr3_aa: CASSQDRSRVRGYTF
j_call: TRBJ1-2; v_call: TRBV18; clone_size: NA; d_call: TRBD1; cdr3_nt: TGTGCCAGCTCACCAGGTTCGGGACAGGGGAATGGCTACACCTTC; cdr3_aa: CASSPGSGQGNGYTF